The 31 T cell receptor beta chains presented below share a single source sample, sequenced in a study of lymphopenia after photon versus proton radiotherapy. Using immunoSEQ multiplex PCR, the repertoire was profiled, and TCRdb retains in-frame clones only, with some absent. The table shows tens of thousands of clones, with around 89% occurring only once. The sequencing used peripheral blood, collected from a patient treated with proton-based radiotherapy. These TCRs come from a man of 80 years or more with esophageal cancer.

This clone was detected only a few times. This sequence joins TRBV19 and TRBJ2-7; D might be TRBD1 (6 bases). V was cut by 9 bases and J by 3 bases, with 9 bases left in between. CDR3 size: 11 residues. The germline gives CDR1 LNHDA, CDR2 SQIVND (reference sequence). CDR3 loop: CARDSIYEQYF. CDR3 nucleotides: TGTGCCAGGGACAGCATCTACGAGCAGTACTTC.

The chain joins TRBV7-3 to TRBJ2-1; tentatively, D is TRBD1 (5 bases). There are 17 residues in the CDR3. The V gene lost 1 base and the J gene lost 5 bases, with 18 bases spanning the gap. The germline CDR1 and CDR2 sequences are SGHTA and FQGTGA. For the CDR3, the DNA is TGTGCCAGCAGCTTAAGGTCGGCCAGGGTAGCCGACAATGAGCAGTTCTTC. Its protein is CASSLRSARVADNEQFF.

This rearrangement joins TRBV2 to TRBJ1-1; 7 bases are a match to TRBD1. The CDR3 totals 14 residues. The germline CDR1 and CDR2 sequences are SNHLY and FYNNEI. The J segment lost 3 bases and the V segment lost 5 bases, leaving 6 bases of the junction unmatched. CDR3 protein: CASSKGGRDTEAFF. The CDR3 DNA is TGTGCCAGCAGTAAAGGGGGCCGGGACACTGAAGCTTTCTTT.

The gene calls are TRBV7-9 and TRBJ1-2; 7 bases are a match to TRBD1. The V segment lost 5 bases and the J segment 3 bases; nucleotides outside the gene matches: 3. This CDR3 has 13 amino acids. Germline V gene data show CDR1 as SEHNR and CDR2 as FQNEAQ (reference sequence). The chain's CDR3 is CASSPGQHYGYTF. CDR3 coding DNA: TGTGCCAGCAGCCCGGGACAGCACTATGGCTACACCTTC.

This rearrangement joins TRBV5-4 to TRBJ2-1, with TRBD2 matching over 16 bases. The CDR3 extends over 15 amino acids. In germline, CDR1 is SGHNT, CDR2 YYREEE (reference sequence). The trim removed 4 bases at V and 9 bases at J, leaving 4 bases unmatched. The DNA for the CDR3 is TGTGCCAGCAGCGGGACTAGCGGGAGGGCCGGTGAGCAGTTCTTC. This codes for CASSGTSGRAGEQFF.

This clone has only one observation. This sequence joins TRBV5-1 and TRBJ1-1; possible D gene TRBD1, 5 bases. The CDR3 runs to 12 residues. Trimming removed 0 bases at V and 8 bases at J, with 8 bases between. Per the germline V gene, CDR1 is SGHRS and CDR2 is YFSETQ. The CDR3: CASSLGGPEAFF. The CDR3 DNA reads TGCGCCAGCAGCTTGGGGGGCCCAGAAGCTTTCTTT.

The rearrangement links TRBV7-8 to TRBJ2-5; 12 bases are a match to TRBD2. The germline gives CDR1 SGHVS, CDR2 FQNEAQ. The CDR3 is 16 residues long. J was trimmed by 1 base and V by 5 bases; bases with no gene match: 5. CDR3 protein: CASSPLAGGSQETQYF. The DNA of the CDR3 is TGTGCCAGCAGCCCACTAGCGGGGGGAAGCCAAGAGACCCAGTACTTC.

This clone has a single count. The V gene is TRBV29-1, the J gene TRBJ2-3, with TRBD2 matching 8 bases. CDR3 length equals 15 residues. CDR1 and CDR2 from the germline V gene are SQVTM and ANQGSEA. The trim removed 3 bases at V and 4 bases at J, leaving 9 bases unmatched. The CDR3 spells CSVEKSGGRADTQYF. The CDR3 nucleotides read TGCAGCGTTGAGAAAAGCGGGGGTAGGGCAGATACGCAGTATTTT.

Note on this clone: One end of the junction varies from germline; a read error may be responsible. This sequence joins TRBV7-7 and TRBJ2-7, with D unresolved. Germline CDR1 reads SSHAT; CDR2 reads FNYEAQ (reference sequence). This CDR3 comprises 14 residues. CDR3: CASSLAYDSYEQYF. The CDR3 coding sequence is TGTGCTAGCAGCTTAGCTTACGATTCCTACGAGCAGTACTTC.

V gene TRBV19 combines with J gene TRBJ1-5, with D unresolved. The CDR3 runs to 15 residues. From germline, CDR1 is LNHDA and CDR2 SQIVND (reference sequence). V lost 2 bases, J lost 4 bases, and 12 bases lay in between. The CDR3 loop is CASSILTLGNQPQHF. CDR3 nucleotides: TGTGCCAGTAGTATACTCACCCTGGGTAATCAGCCCCAGCATTTT. Full variable domain (rest looked up from reference TRBV19 and TRBJ1-5): DGGITQSPKYLFRKEGQNVTLSCEQNLNHDAMYWYRQDPGQGLRLIYYSQIVNDFQKGDIAEGYSVSREKKESFPLTVTSAQKNPTAFYLCASSILTLGNQPQHFGDGTRLSIL.

V is TRBV7-7 and J is TRBJ2-3; 9 bases fit TRBD1. V shed 3 bases, J shed 2 bases, and the junction held 3 bases outside the gene matches. The CDR3 covers 15 residues. Germline CDR1 is SSHAT and CDR2 is FNYEAQ (reference sequence). The CDR3 reads CASSFGTGFTDTQYF. The CDR3 region has the DNA TGTGCCAGCAGCTTCGGGACAGGGTTCACAGATACGCAGTATTTT.

The chain combines TRBV5-4 with TRBJ1-3; D not certain. Deletions cut 0 bases from V and 4 bases from J, with 20 bases between. Germline V gene data show CDR1 as SGHNT and CDR2 as YYREEE (reference sequence). This CDR3 region has 18 residues. The CDR3: CASSLGQSNFRSGNTIYF. The CDR3 DNA reads as TGTGCCAGCAGCTTGGGACAATCTAACTTTCGTTCGGGAAACACCATATATTTT.

The rearrangement uses TRBV5-1 and TRBJ2-7; D assignment may be TRBD1 or TRBD2 (5 bases each). Looked up from germline, CDR1 is SGHRS and CDR2 is YFSETQ. The CDR3 runs 15 residues. Trimming shortened V by 2 bases and J by 2 bases, and 14 bases separated the two germline ends. CDR3 sequence reads: CASSLSGTGTYEQYF. CDR3 DNA: TGCGCCAGCAGCTTATCCGGGACGGGGACCTACGAGCAGTACTTC.

This clone was picked up one time. This chain uses TRBV7-9 with TRBJ1-6; a possible D gene is TRBD1 (6 bases). Germline CDR1 and CDR2: SEHNR and FQNEAQ (reference sequence). The CDR3 loop spans 13 amino acids. V lost 5 bases, J lost 10 bases, and 12 bases lay in between. The CDR3 here is CASSENRDSPLHF. The CDR3 DNA sequence: TGTGCCAGCAGCGAAAACAGGGACTCACCCCTCCACTTT.

This clone was picked up a small number of times. A read error may account for a junction end that differs from germline. The rearrangement links TRBV29-1 to TRBJ1-1; perhaps TRBD1 as D (5 bases). This CDR3 has 13 amino acids. Germline CDR1 reads SQVTM; CDR2 reads ANQGSEA. For the CDR3, the DNA is TGCAGCGTTGAAGACATACTCGGGGGAGTCGGCAGATTT. Protein product: CSVEDILGGVGRF.

As DNA, the CDR3 is TGCGCCAGCAGTCAAAACGCGGCAGGACTCACAGATACGCAGTATTTT. This codes for CASSQNAAGLTDTQYF. V and J are TRBV4-3 and TRBJ2-3, with a possible D match to TRBD2 (5 bases). V lost 6 bases and J lost 2, with 18 bases in between. The CDR3 extends over 16 amino acids. CDR1 and CDR2 (germline): LGHNA, YSLEER.

The chain uses TRBV6-9 and TRBJ1-1; D remains ambiguous. Per the germline V gene, CDR1 is MNHGY and CDR2 is SVAAGI. The CDR3 is 13 amino acids. Trimming removed 0 bases from V and 0 bases from J, with 2 bases in between. CDR3 bases: TGTGCCAGCAGTTATTCTTTGAACACTGAAGCTTTCTTT. Its protein product is CASSYSLNTEAFF.

This clone was observed a single time. The chain links TRBV4-1 to TRBJ1-4, with TRBD1 identical over 7 bases. This CDR3 region has 19 residues. Germline V gives CDR1 MGHRA, CDR2 YSYEKL. With 0 bases clipped from V and 0 bases from J, the junction kept 10 bases outside the gene matches. CDR3 amino acids: CASSQDRGTETATNEKLFF. The CDR3 nucleotides are TGCGCCAGCAGCCAAGATCGTGGGACAGAGACTGCAACTAATGAAAAACTGTTTTTT.

This chain links TRBV5-5 with TRBJ2-7; D possibly corresponds to TRBD2 (5 bases). Germline V CDR1 and CDR2: SGHKS, YYEKEE (reference sequence). The CDR3 loop spans 13 amino acids. Trimming removed 5 bases from V and 3 bases from J, with 12 bases in between. CDR3 bases: TGTGCCAGCAGTTGGACTCCCATCTACGAGCAGTACTTC. Protein sequence: CASSWTPIYEQYF.

J is TRBJ2-7 and V is TRBV10-3; D is uncertain. CDR1 and CDR2 from the germline V gene are ENHRY and SYGVKD. The CDR3 is 11 amino acids. Trimming cost V 4 bases and J 6 bases, with 7 bases left between them. In DNA, the CDR3 is TGTGCCATCAGTGGGGCCAGCGAGCAGTACTTC. Protein: CAISGASEQYF.

CDR3 bases: TGTGCCAGCAGCTTGGCGGGGGCGCGAACTAATGAAAAACTGTTTTTT. Translated: CASSLAGARTNEKLFF. This chain connects TRBV5-4 to TRBJ1-4, with D maybe TRBD1 (6 bases). The V and J ends lost 0 bases and 1 base respectively, with 10 bases between them. From germline, CDR1 is SGHNT and CDR2 YYREEE (reference sequence). The CDR3 has 16 amino acids.

This clone was counted only a few times. The CDR3 sequence: CASSYLGQFQETQYF. The CDR3 DNA follows: TGTGCCAGCAGTTACTTGGGGCAGTTCCAAGAGACCCAGTACTTC. The chain carries TRBV6-5 and TRBJ2-5, with D possibly TRBD1 on 5 matching bases. There are 15 residues in the CDR3. Deletions cut 1 base from V and 1 base from J, with 10 bases between. The germline CDR1 and CDR2 sequences are MNHEY and SVGAGI.

This sequence joins TRBV29-1 and TRBJ1-2; 7 bases line up with TRBD1. The V gene end was trimmed by 3 bases and the J gene end by 6 bases; junction bases not matched to a gene: 4. CDR3 length: 12 residues. In germline, CDR1 is SQVTM, CDR2 ANQGSEA. CDR3 DNA sequence: TGCAGCGTTGATAAGGGGGCAGATGGCTACACCTTC. Encoded protein: CSVDKGADGYTF.

V is TRBV27 and J is TRBJ2-1, with TRBD2 identical over 12 bases. This CDR3 spans 18 amino acids. V dropped 7 bases and J dropped 5; count of bases not matched to a gene: 15. Germline assignment: CDR1 MNHEY and CDR2 SMNVEV (reference sequence). The CDR3 coding sequence is TGTGCCAGCAACACAGGGGGCAGTGGACTAGCGGGGCACAATGAGCAGTTCTTC. Its translation: CASNTGGSGLAGHNEQFF.

This clone is a singleton in its sample. The V and J genes are TRBV11-2 and TRBJ1-1; D unresolved. The V gene's germline CDR1 is SGHAT and CDR2 FQNNGV. The V gene lost 0 bases and the J gene lost 7 bases, with 9 bases spanning the gap. The CDR3 is 13 amino acids. CDR3 in amino acids: CASSLEKQVEAFF. The CDR3 nucleotides read TGTGCCAGCAGCTTAGAGAAGCAGGTTGAAGCTTTCTTT.

The V and J genes are TRBV4-1 and TRBJ2-5; D is unresolved. The CDR3 length is 13 residues. CDR1 and CDR2 (germline): MGHRA, YSYEKL. V shed 2 bases and J shed 2 bases, with 6 bases lying between them. The CDR3 DNA is TGCGCCAGCAGCCAACCGGCTCAAGAGACCCAGTACTTC. The encoded protein is CASSQPAQETQYF.

This chain uses TRBV30 with TRBJ1-1; D uncertain. Trimming left V 2 bases short and J 7 bases short, with 11 bases between. CDR1 GTSNPN and CDR2 SVGIG come from the germline V gene (reference sequence). This CDR3 contains 12 residues. The CDR3: CAWSKSRIEAFF. The CDR3 DNA follows: TGTGCCTGGAGTAAGTCTAGGATTGAAGCTTTCTTT.

This rearrangement joins TRBV12-5 to TRBJ2-5, with 7 positions matching TRBD1. The J call may not be correct, given that the DNA end is closer to TRBJ2-7. CDR1 LGHNT and CDR2 FRNRAP come from the germline V gene. The CDR3 runs to 14 residues. The CDR3 is CASAPTGTESEQYF. The CDR3, as DNA: TGTGCTAGTGCACCGACAGGGACGGAAAGCGAGCAGTACTTC.

This sequence joins TRBV5-1 and TRBJ1-1, with TRBD1 as a possible D gene (6 bases). The CDR3 contains 14 residues. Germline V lookup: CDR1 SGHRS, CDR2 YFSETQ. V was cut by 3 bases and J by 3 bases, with 12 bases left in between. The chain's CDR3 is CASSSRAGDTEAFF. CDR3 bases: TGCGCCAGCAGCTCCCGGGCAGGGGACACTGAAGCTTTCTTT.

The rearrangement uses TRBV5-1 and TRBJ2-2; D is possibly TRBD1 (5 bases). The germline gives CDR1 SGHRS, CDR2 YFSETQ. The CDR3 loop spans 13 amino acids. Trimming stripped 2 bases from V and 8 bases from J, with 10 bases between. In DNA, the CDR3 is TGCGCCAGCAGCTTACAGGAGTGGGGGGAGCTGTTTTTT. Translated: CASSLQEWGELFF.

The chain employs TRBV2 and TRBJ2-7; D not certain. The V and J ends lost 4 bases and 9 bases respectively, with 13 bases between them. The CDR3 consists of 12 residues. CDR1 and CDR2 (germline): SNHLY, FYNNEI. CDR3 sequence (DNA): TGTGCCAGCAGTGGGCCCGGGTTTGGGCAGTACTTC. Translated, it gives CASSGPGFGQYF.